These 31 T cell receptor beta chains share one sample of origin, sequenced in a study of blood T cell repertoires in COVID-19. Here immunoSEQ multiplex PCR was the method, and the copy in TCRdb shows in-frame clones only, minus some. This table has about 150,000 clones, around 81% appearing once. Sequencing was carried out using peripheral blood. Receptors originate from an elderly woman with COVID-19, enrolled during active disease.

The chain employs TRBV5-5 and TRBJ1-4, with 7 bases aligning to TRBD1. CDR3 length: 14 residues. J lost 6 bases, V lost 1 base, and 3 bases had no gene match. From germline, CDR1 is SGHKS and CDR2 YYEKEE (reference sequence). The CDR3: CASSLNRGDEKLFF. The CDR3 DNA reads TGTGCCAGCAGCTTGAACAGGGGAGATGAAAAACTGTTTTTT.

V gene TRBV6-5 combines with J gene TRBJ1-4; D gene uncertain. V dropped 6 bases and J dropped 0 bases, with 8 bases sitting between them. The germline V gene has CDR1 MNHEY and CDR2 SVGAGI. CDR3 size: 14 residues. This CDR3 reads CASRLVATNEKLFF. The CDR3 DNA sequence: TGTGCCAGCAGACTAGTTGCAACTAATGAAAAACTGTTTTTT.

J is TRBJ1-5 and V is TRBV19; D is perhaps TRBD1 (5 bases). CDR3 length: 14 amino acids. The germline V gene encodes CDR1 LNHDA and CDR2 SQIVND (reference sequence). Trimming cost V 4 bases and J 7 bases, with 14 bases left between them. The CDR3 DNA reads as TGTGCCAGTAGTAGGGTTGGGGCAAACCAGCCCCAGCATTTT. It translates to CASSRVGANQPQHF.

The chain couples TRBV2 to TRBJ1-5; D not resolved. The CDR3 has 14 residues. Trimming took off 4 bases at V and 1 base at J, with 8 bases between the two ends. The germline gives CDR1 SNHLY, CDR2 FYNNEI. The CDR3 nucleotides read TGTGCCAGCAGTGGCGGATTGAGCAATCAGCCCCAGCATTTT. This sequence encodes CASSGGLSNQPQHF.

The chain is built from TRBV6-5 and TRBJ2-3; TRBD2 is a possible D gene (6 bases). The CDR3 has 12 amino acids. V lost 6 bases to trimming and J lost 6 bases, with 10 bases between them. Germline V lookup: CDR1 MNHEY, CDR2 SVGAGI. Here the CDR3 DNA reads TGTGCCAGCAGCTACGCGGGGGATACGCAGTATTTT. Translation: CASSYAGDTQYF.

This clone was found once. V and J are TRBV11-2 and TRBJ2-3; 8 positions match TRBD2. Germline trimming cut 1 base from V and 4 bases from J; bases unmatched to any gene: 16. The germline CDR1 and CDR2 sequences are SGHAT and FQNNGV. CDR3 length equals 19 residues. The CDR3 bases are TGTGCCAGCAGCTTAGGGCCGGTGAGAGCAGGAGCGGGGGCAGATACGCAGTATTTT. This translates into CASSLGPVRAGAGADTQYF.

This sequence joins TRBV5-1 and TRBJ1-2; no reliable D call. Per germline, CDR1 SGHRS and CDR2 YFSETQ. Trimming removed 3 bases at V and 1 base at J, with 10 bases between. This CDR3 comprises 14 residues. The CDR3 region is CASSSLSNNYGYTF. The DNA for the CDR3 is TGCGCCAGCAGCTCCCTTAGCAATAACTATGGCTACACCTTC.

The chain is built from TRBV5-1 and TRBJ1-1; TRBD1 matches 7 bases. CDR1 is SGHRS, CDR2 YFSETQ, per germline. The CDR3 has 14 amino acids. The junction had 5 bases not matched to a gene; V was cut back by 1 base and J by 5 bases. The CDR3 spells CASSLSTGDTEAFF. CDR3 nucleotide sequence: TGCGCCAGCAGCTTGTCAACAGGGGATACTGAAGCTTTCTTT.

This chain uses TRBV19 with TRBJ2-1; 9 nucleotides align to TRBD2. Germline CDR1 and CDR2: LNHDA and SQIVND (reference sequence). Trimming cost V 0 bases and J 4 bases; bases outside gene matches: 4. The CDR3 extends over 16 amino acids. CDR3: CASSIDLAGLYNEQFF. DNA for the CDR3: TGTGCCAGTAGTATAGATCTAGCGGGATTATACAATGAGCAGTTCTTC.

V is TRBV23-1 and J is TRBJ2-5, with 7 bases matching TRBD2. TRBV23-1 is an ORF, and what it does is uncertain. CDR3 length: 14 residues. V lost 8 bases and J lost 4; bases outside the gene matches: 10. DNA of the CDR3: TGCGCCAGCGCCCCCTCTGGGGGGGGAGAGACCCAGTACTTC. Translation: CASAPSGGGETQYF.

The chain is built from TRBV28 and TRBJ1-3, with 9 bases fitting TRBD1. Germline CDR1 is MDHEN and CDR2 is SYDVKM. Unmatched junction bases numbered 0, after V lost 6 bases and J lost 0 bases. The CDR3 is made up of 14 amino acids. The CDR3 loop reads CASRTGGSGNTIYF. The CDR3 DNA sequence: TGTGCCAGCAGGACAGGGGGCTCTGGAAACACCATATATTTT.

The gene calls are TRBV11-2 and TRBJ1-2; the D gene is possibly TRBD1 (6 bases). The V gene's germline CDR1 is SGHAT and CDR2 FQNNGV. This CDR3 comprises 14 residues. Trimming removed 6 bases from V and 4 bases from J, with 15 bases in between. The CDR3 DNA follows: TGTGCCAGCAGGAACGCAGGGGCTGTCTATGGCTACACCTTC. Translation gives CASRNAGAVYGYTF. The variable domain in full, completed from reference TRBV11-2 and TRBJ1-2, reads EAGVAQSPRYKIIEKRQSVAFWCNPISGHATLYWYQQILGQGPKLLIQFQNNGVVDDSQLPKDRFSAERLKGVDSTLKIQPAKLEDSAVYLCASRNAGAVYGYTFGSGTRLTVV.

The rearrangement links TRBV2 to TRBJ1-4; TRBD1 matches at 8 bases. The CDR3 sequence is 15 residues long. Trimming removed 7 bases from V and 4 bases from J; junction bases left unmatched: 8. Germline lookup yields CDR1 SNHLY and CDR2 FYNNEI. DNA of the CDR3: TGTGCCAGCACCCTACGGACAGGGATTAATGAAAAACTGTTTTTT. This encodes CASTLRTGINEKLFF. The full variable domain, completed using reference TRBV2 and TRBJ1-4, is EPEVTQTPSHQVTQMGQEVILRCVPISNHLYFYWYRQILGQKVEFLVSFYNNEISEKSEIFDDQFSVERPDGSNFTLKIRSTKLEDSAMYFCASTLRTGINEKLFFGSGTQLSVL.

The genes are TRBV4-2 and TRBJ1-4; 7 bases are a match to TRBD1. J was trimmed by 4 bases and V by 2 bases; bases with no gene match: 10. The CDR3 runs to 17 residues. Germline V gives CDR1 LGHNA, CDR2 YNFKEQ. The CDR3 reads CASSQNTGQTNNEKLFF. The DNA for the CDR3 is TGTGCCAGCAGCCAAAATACGGGACAGACCAATAATGAAAAACTGTTTTTT.

The CDR3, as DNA: TGCAGCGCGACAGGGTTCTCTGGAAACACCATATATTTT. This codes for CSATGFSGNTIYF. The V gene is TRBV29-1, the J gene TRBJ1-3; 7 bases agree with TRBD1. Germline values: CDR1 SQVTM, CDR2 ANQGSEA. V lost 7 bases, J lost 0 bases, and 3 bases stayed unmatched. This CDR3 spans 13 amino acids.

V gene TRBV6-1 combines with J gene TRBJ2-7; a weak D match, TRBD1 (6 bases). The CDR3 contains 10 residues. The germline CDR1 and CDR2 sequences are MNHNS and SASEGT. V lost 1 base to trimming and J lost 11 bases, with 6 bases between them. The chain's CDR3 is CASSEEGEYF. The CDR3 DNA follows: TGTGCCAGCAGTGAAGAGGGGGAGTACTTC.

The chain recombines TRBV5-1 with TRBJ2-4; the match to TRBD1 covers 8 bases. This CDR3 is 14 amino acids long. Germline V gene sequence: CDR1 SGHRS, CDR2 YFSETQ. The ends lost 1 base at V and 6 bases at J; junction bases unmatched: 3. CDR3 nucleotides: TGCGCCAGCAGCTTGTCACAGGGGGTAAACATTCAGTACTTC. Amino acid sequence: CASSLSQGVNIQYF.

This clone was recorded only once. For the CDR3, the DNA is TGCGCCAGCAGCCAACTAACTAGTAAATTTGGCATTGGGCAGTTCTTC. Protein sequence: CASSQLTSKFGIGQFF. The gene calls are TRBV4-1 and TRBJ2-1, with D maybe TRBD2 (5 bases). Between the trimmed V and J ends, which lost 2 bases and 12 bases, there was a span of 23 bases. In germline, CDR1 is MGHRA, CDR2 YSYEKL. CDR3 size: 16 residues.

Here the CDR3 DNA reads TGCGCCAGCAGCTTAGGGGCCGCGACAGGGCTCTACGAGCAGTACTTC. Its translation: CASSLGAATGLYEQYF. V is TRBV5-1 and J is TRBJ2-7, with 7 bases identical to TRBD1. V lost 2 bases, J lost 3 bases, and 11 bases stayed unmatched. The V gene's germline CDR1 is SGHRS and CDR2 YFSETQ. This CDR3 contains 16 residues.

The genes are TRBV6-5 and TRBJ1-5; D may be TRBD1 (5 bases). The germline CDR1 and CDR2 sequences are MNHEY and SVGAGI. V dropped 7 bases and J dropped 0 bases, with 10 bases sitting between them. This CDR3 comprises 14 residues. The CDR3 sequence: CASTEQDSNQPQHF. CDR3 coding DNA: TGTGCCAGCACAGAACAGGATAGCAATCAGCCCCAGCATTTT.

The rearrangement links TRBV4-1 to TRBJ2-2; TRBD2 might be the D (6 bases). With 4 bases removed from V and 5 bases from J, the gap between germline ends came to 14 bases. The CDR3 covers 15 residues. CDR1 and CDR2 from the germline V gene are MGHRA and YSYEKL. The CDR3 region is CASSPRDSLTGELFF. DNA of the CDR3: TGCGCCAGCAGCCCCAGGGACTCCCTAACCGGGGAGCTGTTTTTT.

The count of this clone is one. CDR3 DNA: TGCGCCAGCAGCCAAGATCCCCGGGAGGGGGCTTTCTTT. Translation gives CASSQDPREGAFF. This chain links TRBV4-1 with TRBJ1-1; maybe TRBD1 (5 bases). V was pared by 0 bases and J by 11 bases, with 13 bases between. CDR1 MGHRA and CDR2 YSYEKL come from the germline V gene. The CDR3 has 13 amino acids.

Here the CDR3 DNA reads TGTGCCAGCAGCCAACGCTCAACGTCGTCTAGCGGGAGAGGGAATGAGCAGTTCTTC. It encodes CASSQRSTSSSGRGNEQFF. V is TRBV3-1 (or the pseudogene TRBV3-2) and J is TRBJ2-1; 10 nucleotides line up with TRBD2. This CDR3 has 19 amino acids. Germline lookup yields CDR1 LGHDT and CDR2 YNNKEL (reference sequence). V lost 2 bases to trimming and J lost 7 bases; unmatched junction nucleotides: 17.

This rearrangement joins TRBV19 to TRBJ2-1; D possibly corresponds to TRBD1 (6 bases). CDR3 length: 15 amino acids. Trimming shortened V by 6 bases and J by 10 bases, and 22 bases separated the two germline ends. Germline-derived CDR1 and CDR2 are LNHDA and SQIVND (reference sequence). This CDR3 is CASSYPRNTGTEQFF. CDR3 coding DNA: TGTGCCAGTAGCTACCCACGGAATACCGGGACAGAGCAGTTCTTC.

The rearrangement uses TRBV19 and TRBJ1-2; 8 bases fit TRBD1. CDR1 is LNHDA, CDR2 SQIVND, per germline (reference sequence). This CDR3 region has 13 residues. The V and J ends lost 5 bases and 8 bases, in that order; junction bases with no gene match: 7. The CDR3 region is CASSSRTGRGYTF. In DNA form, the CDR3 reads TGTGCCAGTAGTTCCCGGACAGGGAGAGGCTACACCTTC.

The chain joins TRBV21-1 to TRBJ2-1; the tabulated D call, TRBD1, remains unverified against the DNA. TRBV21-1 is listed as a pseudogene. This CDR3 region has 12 residues. CDR3 bases: TGTGCCAGCAGCAACGGCAGGAAAGAGCAGTTCTTC. Translating it yields CASSNGRKEQFF.

The chain combines TRBV5-1 with TRBJ1-2, with TRBD1 matching over 8 bases. The J segment lost 4 bases and the V segment lost 0 bases, leaving 2 bases of the junction unmatched. This CDR3 spans 14 amino acids. Germline values: CDR1 SGHRS, CDR2 YFSETQ. The CDR3, as DNA: TGCGCCAGCAGCTTGGGGACAGGGTCCTATGGCTACACCTTC. Protein: CASSLGTGSYGYTF.

The sample holds many counts of this clone. This chain links TRBV5-4 with TRBJ1-1; D uncertain. From germline, CDR1 is SGHNT and CDR2 YYREEE (reference sequence). The CDR3 runs to 11 residues. V shed 3 bases and J shed 5 bases, with 5 bases lying between them. CDR3 nucleotide sequence: TGTGCCAGCAGCTCCCGGACTGAAGCTTTCTTT. Residues: CASSSRTEAFF.

The CDR3 sequence is CASSLRAPETQYF. Written as DNA, the CDR3 is TGTGCCAGCAGCTTACGAGCCCCCGAGACCCAGTACTTC. This chain links TRBV7-3 with TRBJ2-5; D remains ambiguous. Germline V gene data show CDR1 as SGHTA and CDR2 as FQGTGA. This CDR3 region has 13 residues. Trimming took 2 bases from V and 5 from J, leaving 9 bases between them.

The chain has TRBV5-5 and TRBJ1-4, with 7 bases matching TRBD1. V shed 4 bases and J 11 bases; nucleotides not matched to a gene: 2. The CDR3 contains 11 residues. The V gene's germline CDR1 is SGHKS and CDR2 YYEKEE (reference sequence). CDR3 region: CASSVGGKLFF. In nucleotides, the CDR3 is TGTGCCAGCAGCGTAGGGGGCAAACTGTTTTTT.

The CDR3 reads CASSQWGPQETQYF. DNA of the CDR3: TGTGCCAGCAGCCAATGGGGCCCGCAAGAGACCCAGTACTTC. The chain carries TRBV3-1 (or the pseudogene TRBV3-2) and TRBJ2-5; D is perhaps TRBD1 (5 bases). Germline V CDR1 and CDR2: LGHDT, YNNKEL (reference sequence). The germline V and J ends were trimmed by 2 bases and 2 bases, with 9 bases remaining between them. CDR3 length: 14 amino acids.